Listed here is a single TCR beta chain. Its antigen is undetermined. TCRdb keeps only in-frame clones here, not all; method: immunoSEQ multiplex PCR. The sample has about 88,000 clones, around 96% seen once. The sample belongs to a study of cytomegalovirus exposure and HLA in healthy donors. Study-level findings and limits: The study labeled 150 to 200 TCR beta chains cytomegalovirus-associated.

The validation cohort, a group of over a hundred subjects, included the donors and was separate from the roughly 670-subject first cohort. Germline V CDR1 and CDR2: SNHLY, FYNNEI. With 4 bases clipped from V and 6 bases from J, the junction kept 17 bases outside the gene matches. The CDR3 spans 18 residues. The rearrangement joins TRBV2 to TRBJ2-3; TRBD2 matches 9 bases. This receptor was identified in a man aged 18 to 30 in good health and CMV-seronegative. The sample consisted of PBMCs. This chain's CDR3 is CASSGGGKAGGVRDTQYF. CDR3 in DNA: TGTGCCAGCAGTGGGGGGGGCAAAGCGGGAGGAGTAAGGGATACGCAGTATTTT.